These T cell receptor beta chains were read from a single sample in a study of blood T cells in healthy people across ages. TCRdb analysed the 5' RACE reads with MiXCR anew, one entry per CDR3 protein. The repertoire holds about 1.4 million distinct CDR3 sequences, with approximately 59% as singletons. Sequenced sample: blood. The receptors shown here come from a man younger than 35 in good health. Both conserved end residues are part of each CDR3. D genes are given only for firm matches. The size field is filled for only some rows; it gives once, few, many or a size class.

size: few
D: TRBD2
V: TRBV7-2
J: TRBJ2-1
DNA: TGTGCCACGAGCGGGAGGGCCGTCTACAATGAGCAGTTCTTC
CDR3: CATSGRAVYNEQFF

size: NA
D: TRBD2
V: TRBV6-1
J: TRBJ2-7
DNA: TGTGCCAGCAGTATAGTAGCTAGCGGGATCTACGAGCAGTACTTC
CDR3: CASSIVASGIYEQYF

size: NA
D: TRBD1
V: TRBV7-2
J: TRBJ2-7
DNA: TGTGCCAGCAGCACCCACGGACAGGTGACTTACGAGCAGTACTTC
CDR3: CASSTHGQVTYEQYF

size: NA
D: TRBD1
V: TRBV24-1
J: TRBJ2-2
DNA: TGTGCCACCAGTGACCCGGGACAGGGATGGGGGGAGCTGTTTTTT
CDR3: CATSDPGQGWGELFF

size: NA
D: TRBD2
V: TRBV3-1
J: TRBJ2-1
DNA: TGTGCCAGCAGCCAAGTGGTCGAGCGGGGCAATGAGCAGTTCTTC
CDR3: CASSQVVERGNEQFF

size: NA
D: TRBD1
V: TRBV6-5
J: TRBJ2-2
DNA: TGTGCCAGCAGTGCAACAGGGGCGAGGACCGGGGAGCTGTTTTTT
CDR3: CASSATGARTGELFF

size: NA
D: NA
V: TRBV24-1
J: TRBJ2-5
DNA: TGTGCCACCAGTGATCCGGCGGATGCCGGAGAGACCCAGTACTTC
CDR3: CATSDPADAGETQYF

size: NA
D: TRBD2
V: TRBV10-3
J: TRBJ2-7
DNA: TGTGCCATCAGTGATTTAGCCCCCGGGACTAGCGGGAGGGCAGCATGGGAGCAGTACTTC
CDR3: CAISDLAPGTSGRAAWEQYF

size: few
D: NA
V: TRBV10-3
J: TRBJ2-7
DNA: TGTGCCATTTCGGACATTTCTCGCGAGCAGTACTTC
CDR3: CAISDISREQYF

size: NA
D: TRBD1
V: TRBV4-3
J: TRBJ2-7
DNA: TGCGCCAGCAGCCGGGCGACAGGGGAGTACGAGCAGTACTTC
CDR3: CASSRATGEYEQYF

size: NA
D: NA
V: TRBV12-3/TRBV12-4
J: TRBJ2-2
DNA: TGTGCCAGCAGCCGCAGGCAGGCCGGGGAGCTGTTTTTT
CDR3: CASSRRQAGELFF

size: once
D: NA
V: TRBV7-2
J: TRBJ2-3
DNA: TGTGCCAGCAGCATCGACACTAACACAGATACGCAGTATTTT
CDR3: CASSIDTNTDTQYF

size: few
D: NA
V: TRBV4-1
J: TRBJ2-7
DNA: TGCGCCAGCAGCACTCACTTGGGCTACGAGCAGTACTTC
CDR3: CASSTHLGYEQYF

size: NA
D: NA
V: TRBV6-6
J: TRBJ2-7
DNA: TGTGCCAGCAGTTACTCTTACCGGGACACCCACTACGAGCAGTACTTC
CDR3: CASSYSYRDTHYEQYF

size: NA
D: NA
V: TRBV9
J: TRBJ1-1
DNA: TGTGCCAGCAGCAAAACAGGGACTGAAGCTTTCTTT
CDR3: CASSKTGTEAFF

size: NA
D: NA
V: TRBV29-1
J: TRBJ2-5
DNA: TGCAGCGCCGGACCAATCGGCGAGACCCAGTACTTC
CDR3: CSAGPIGETQYF

size: once
D: NA
V: TRBV6-2/TRBV6-3
J: TRBJ2-3
DNA: TGTGCCAGCAGGTACAAAAGACAGGCTAGCACAGATACGCAGTATTTT
CDR3: CASRYKRQASTDTQYF

size: few
D: NA
V: TRBV9
J: TRBJ2-1
DNA: TGTGCCAGCAGCCCATTGGCGGCACACGGGAATGAGCAGTTCTTC
CDR3: CASSPLAAHGNEQFF

size: NA
D: NA
V: TRBV20-1
J: TRBJ2-1
DNA: TGCAGTGCTAGAGACCCGCTAGGGGTTATTTTTAGGTCTAGGGATGAGCAGTTCTTC
CDR3: CSARDPLGVIFRSRDEQFF

size: NA
D: NA
V: TRBV11-2
J: TRBJ2-3
DNA: TGTGCCAGCAGCGCCGACAGCAAGGCGCAGTATTTT
CDR3: CASSADSKAQYF

size: NA
D: NA
V: TRBV18
J: TRBJ1-4
DNA: TGTGCCAGCTCACCACTAACAGCAACGGGTGAAAAACTGTTTTTT
CDR3: CASSPLTATGEKLFF

size: NA
D: TRBD1
V: TRBV6-5
J: TRBJ2-3
DNA: TGTGCCAGCAGTTACGGACCTCTAGGGACAGGACAATTCACAGATACGCAGTATTTT
CDR3: CASSYGPLGTGQFTDTQYF

size: NA
D: TRBD2
V: TRBV28
J: TRBJ2-1
DNA: TGTGCCAGCAGTGAGCACGTGGGACTAGCGGGAGGGGGTGGGGATGAGCAGTTCTTC
CDR3: CASSEHVGLAGGGGDEQFF

size: NA
D: TRBD2
V: TRBV10-3
J: TRBJ2-3
DNA: TGTGCCATCAGTGAGTCCGGAACTAGCGGGAGTTTCGCAGATACGCAGTATTTT
CDR3: CAISESGTSGSFADTQYF

size: NA
D: TRBD1
V: TRBV11-2
J: TRBJ2-4
DNA: TGTGCCAGCAGCTCTGGCGACAGGGCAGCCAAAAACATTCAGTACTTC
CDR3: CASSSGDRAAKNIQYF

size: NA
D: TRBD1
V: TRBV4-2
J: TRBJ1-2
DNA: TGTGCCAGCAGCCCAGAGGGGGCAGACTATGGCTACACCTTC
CDR3: CASSPEGADYGYTF

size: few
D: TRBD2
V: TRBV5-1
J: TRBJ2-7
DNA: TGCGCCAGCAGCTTGAGTCTAGCGGGTAACGAGCAGTACTTC
CDR3: CASSLSLAGNEQYF

size: NA
D: NA
V: TRBV12-3/TRBV12-4
J: TRBJ2-3
DNA: TGTGCCAGCAGTTTTTTACAACCGCGCACAGATACGCAGTATTTT
CDR3: CASSFLQPRTDTQYF

size: NA
D: NA
V: TRBV12-3/TRBV12-4
J: TRBJ1-2
DNA: TGTGCCAGTAGTTTAAGTAGAGGCTACACCTTC
CDR3: CASSLSRGYTF

size: NA
D: NA
V: TRBV12-3/TRBV12-4
J: TRBJ2-5
DNA: TGTGCCAGCAGTTTCATAAGGGGTGAGACCCAGTACTTC
CDR3: CASSFIRGETQYF

size: NA
D: NA
V: TRBV13
J: TRBJ2-5
DNA: TGTGCCAGCAGCACCCCCGTGGAGGAGACCCAGTACTTC
CDR3: CASSTPVEETQYF

size: NA
D: NA
V: TRBV4-2
J: TRBJ2-5
DNA: TGTGCCAGCAGCGCTGAAATCGCGTGGGGCCAGTACTTC
CDR3: CASSAEIAWGQYF

size: NA
D: TRBD2
V: TRBV15
J: TRBJ2-1
DNA: TGTGCCACCAGCGGATCAAGCGGGACCGGCGGGTACGAGCAGTTCTTC
CDR3: CATSGSSGTGGYEQFF

size: NA
D: NA
V: TRBV20-1
J: TRBJ2-5
DNA: TGCAGTTCTCGGAGACGGCCTGAAGAGACCCAGTACTTC
CDR3: CSSRRRPEETQYF

size: NA
D: TRBD2
V: TRBV7-6
J: TRBJ2-5
DNA: TGTGCCAGCAGCTTAACTAGCGGGACACAAGAGACCCGGTACTTC
CDR3: CASSLTSGTQETRYF

size: NA
D: NA
V: TRBV5-5
J: TRBJ2-1
DNA: TGTGCCAGCAGCTTGGGACCCCCGGGGTTAAATGAGCAGTTCTTC
CDR3: CASSLGPPGLNEQFF

size: NA
D: NA
V: TRBV4-2
J: TRBJ2-7
DNA: TGTGCCAGCAGCCCCCAACAGATGAGCTCCTACGAGCAGTACTTC
CDR3: CASSPQQMSSYEQYF